These 32 T cell receptor beta chains came from one sample sequenced in a study of blood T cells in healthy people across ages. PCR was performed a second time for about 7 to 11 cycles using a sample-barcoded 5' primer and a J-beta primer mix. TCRdb itself ran the 5' RACE reads through MiXCR, one entry per CDR3 protein. This table has approximately 850,000 distinct CDR3 sequences, approximately 44% appearing once. What was sequenced was blood. The receptors originated from a man aged 55-75 years in good health.

At least ten counts were recorded for this clonotype. This chain uses TRBV29-1 with TRBJ2-5; D ambiguous. Germline CDR1 reads SQVTM; CDR2 reads ANQGSEA. V shed 4 bases and J shed 5 bases, with 8 bases lying between them. This CDR3 spans 11 amino acids. The CDR3 loop is CSVGGVETQYF. CDR3 DNA: TGCAGCGTTGGCGGTGTTGAGACCCAGTACTTC.

This clonotype has only a few counts. J is TRBJ2-1 and V is TRBV7-2, with 12 nucleotides matching TRBD1. CDR1 is SGHTA, CDR2 FQGNSA, per germline. Unmatched junction bases numbered 8, after V lost 5 bases and J lost 9 bases. The CDR3 spans 15 residues. CDR3 sequence: CASSTPGTGGFEQFF. For the CDR3, the DNA is TGTGCCAGCAGCACACCCGGGACAGGGGGCTTTGAGCAGTTCTTC. The variable domain in full, completed from reference TRBV7-2 and TRBJ2-1, reads GAGVSQSPSNKVTEKGKDVELRCDPISGHTALYWYRQSLGQGLEFLIYFQGNSAPDKSGLPSDRFSAERTGGSVSTLTIQRTQQEDSAVYLCASSTPGTGGFEQFFGPGTRLTVL.

This clonotype was counted at least ten times. V usage is TRBV7-9 and J usage is TRBJ2-3; 7 bases are a match to TRBD1. This CDR3 region has 17 residues. V trimming: 3 bases; J trimming: 2 bases; junction bases outside the gene matches: 11. Germline lookup yields CDR1 SEHNR and CDR2 FQNEAQ (reference sequence). The CDR3, as DNA: TGTGCCAGCAGCTTGCGGGCGACAGGGCCTCCCACAGATACGCAGTATTTT. It encodes CASSLRATGPPTDTQYF.

This clonotype turned up a few times. The genes are TRBV6-5 and TRBJ1-4; no clear D gene. The V and J ends lost 0 bases and 14 bases respectively, with 7 bases between them. CDR3 length equals 11 residues. Per the germline V gene, CDR1 is MNHEY and CDR2 is SVGAGI. The CDR3 is CASSYSRVLFF. Written as DNA, the CDR3 is TGTGCCAGCAGTTACTCGAGAGTGCTGTTTTTT.

The chain links TRBV7-2 to TRBJ2-5, with D possibly matching TRBD1 (5 bases). V gave up 4 bases and J gave up 3 bases, with 9 bases separating them. Germline V gives CDR1 SGHTA, CDR2 FQGNSA. This CDR3 contains 13 residues. The CDR3 region is CASSSIGEETQYF. The CDR3 bases are TGTGCCAGCAGCTCAATAGGGGAAGAGACCCAGTACTTC. The full variable domain, completed using reference TRBV7-2 and TRBJ2-5, is GAGVSQSPSNKVTEKGKDVELRCDPISGHTALYWYRQSLGQGLEFLIYFQGNSAPDKSGLPSDRFSAERTGGSVSTLTIQRTQQEDSAVYLCASSSIGEETQYFGPGTRLLVL.

The J gene is TRBJ2-1, the V gene TRBV7-9; D may be TRBD2 (5 bases). Germline V CDR1 and CDR2: SEHNR, FQNEAQ (reference sequence). Trimming took 2 bases from V and 2 from J, leaving 10 bases between them. The CDR3 spans 15 residues. This CDR3 reads CASSLITGTYNEQFF. Here the CDR3 DNA reads TGTGCCAGCAGCTTAATCACGGGGACCTACAATGAGCAGTTCTTC.

Concerning this clonotype: This may stem from a read error, because a much larger clone lies one nucleotide away. The V gene is TRBV12-3 or TRBV12-4, the J gene TRBJ2-5; 9 bases align to TRBD1. The CDR3 length is 14 residues. This chain's CDR3 is CTSRGQGYQETQYF. The CDR3 nucleotides are TGTACCAGCAGGGGACAGGGTTACCAAGAGACCCAGTACTTC.

This clonotype has ten or more counts. The rearrangement links TRBV29-1 to TRBJ2-5, with 11 nucleotides matching TRBD2. V lost 2 bases, J lost 1 base, and 18 bases stayed unmatched. The germline gives CDR1 SQVTM, CDR2 ANQGSEA. The CDR3 length is 20 residues. The CDR3 region has the DNA TGCAGCGTTGAATACTACGATGTACACCCGGGACTAGCGGTCCAAGAGACCCAGTACTTC. Amino acid sequence: CSVEYYDVHPGLAVQETQYF.

The CDR3 is CASREPPTGTEETQYF. The DNA for the CDR3 is TGTGCCAGCAGAGAACCTCCGACCGGGACAGAAGAGACCCAGTACTTC. The J gene is TRBJ2-5, the V gene TRBV7-9, with 7 nucleotides matching TRBD1. This CDR3 is 16 amino acids long. Looked up from germline, CDR1 is SEHNR and CDR2 is FQNEAQ (reference sequence). Trimming cost V 6 bases and J 3 bases; bases outside gene matches: 13.

This sequence joins TRBV20-1 and TRBJ1-1, with D uncertain. V was shortened by 3 bases and J by 4 bases, with 12 bases between the two germline ends. CDR1 and CDR2 (germline): DFQATT, SNEGSKA (reference sequence). This CDR3 is built from 13 residues. The CDR3 sequence is CSASSGFGTEAFF. The CDR3, as DNA: TGCAGTGCTAGCAGCGGGTTTGGCACTGAAGCTTTCTTT.

V is TRBV7-2 and J is TRBJ2-5; TRBD2 aligns across 10 bases. Germline trimming cut 5 bases from V and 1 base from J; bases unmatched to any gene: 4. Germline V CDR1 and CDR2: SGHTA, FQGNSA. This CDR3 contains 15 residues. CDR3 bases: TGTGCCAGCAGCGCCTCTAGCGGGGGCCAAGAGACCCAGTACTTC. It specifies CASSASSGGQETQYF.

The chain carries TRBV6-9 and TRBJ2-1; TRBD2 matches 8 bases. J lost 5 bases, V lost 6 bases, and 15 bases had no gene match. The CDR3 contains 17 residues. The germline V gene has CDR1 MNHGY and CDR2 SVAAGI. The DNA for the CDR3 is TGTGCCAGCAGCTCCCGAAATTTAGCGGGGAGGAACAATGAGCAGTTCTTC. As protein: CASSSRNLAGRNNEQFF.

A few counts support this clonotype. V gene TRBV4-3 combines with J gene TRBJ2-7, with a possible D match to TRBD2 (7 bases). The V end was cut by 0 bases, the J end by 6 bases, with 12 bases between. Germline V lookup: CDR1 LGHNA, CDR2 YSLEER. The CDR3 length is 14 residues. DNA of the CDR3: TGCGCCAGCAGCCAAGATCTGGGGGGGCCCGAGCAGTACTTC. This gives the protein CASSQDLGGPEQYF.

The chain employs TRBV15 and TRBJ1-5; 8 bases fit TRBD1. The CDR3 is 18 residues long. V lost 2 bases to trimming and J lost 7 bases; unmatched junction nucleotides: 16. Germline V lookup: CDR1 LNHNV, CDR2 YYDKDF (reference sequence). Here the CDR3 DNA reads TGTGCCACCAGCAGAAGACTGGAGGACAGGGAAGTAGAGCAGCCCCAGCATTTT. It codes for CATSRRLEDREVEQPQHF.

V is TRBV7-9 and J is TRBJ2-1; D gene uncertain. Trimming removed 7 bases from V and 0 bases from J, with 13 bases in between. Germline CDR1 and CDR2: SEHNR and FQNEAQ (reference sequence). This CDR3 comprises 15 residues. The CDR3 here is CASITERSSYNEQFF. In DNA, the CDR3 is TGTGCCAGCATCACCGAGAGAAGCTCCTACAATGAGCAGTTCTTC.

This chain uses TRBV9 with TRBJ2-2; tentatively, D is TRBD1 (6 bases). The ends were cut back, 0 bases at V and 4 bases at J, with 13 bases in the middle. The CDR3 runs 16 residues. Germline assignment: CDR1 SGDLS and CDR2 YYNGEE. The CDR3 sequence: CASSVDWGHSTGELFF. The CDR3 coding sequence is TGTGCCAGCAGCGTAGATTGGGGGCATAGCACCGGGGAGCTGTTTTTT.

This clonotype was counted ten times or more. The V call is TRBV12-3 or TRBV12-4, the J call TRBJ2-7, with D perhaps TRBD1 (5 bases). CDR3 length: 13 residues. Trimming took 3 bases from V and 2 from J, leaving 8 bases between them. The CDR3 DNA is TGTGCCAGCAGTTTCAGGGTAACCTACGAGCAGTACTTC. This sequence encodes CASSFRVTYEQYF.

This clonotype was seen a handful of times. This chain uses TRBV9 with TRBJ2-5, with 11 bases fitting TRBD2. Germline lookup yields CDR1 SGDLS and CDR2 YYNGEE. The trim removed 0 bases at V and 5 bases at J, leaving 6 bases unmatched. The CDR3 consists of 16 residues. In nucleotides, the CDR3 is TGTGCCAGCAGCGTAGATCTAGCGGGGGGCCCGGAGACCCAGTACTTC. Encoded protein: CASSVDLAGGPETQYF.

CDR3 bases: TGTGCCAGCAACCCGGGACAGGGTAATTCACCCCTCCACTTT. Its translation is CASNPGQGNSPLHF. This chain connects TRBV6-2 or TRBV6-3 to TRBJ1-6; the match to TRBD1 covers 9 bases. Germline trimming cut 7 bases from V and 6 bases from J; bases unmatched to any gene: 4. The CDR3 sequence is 14 residues long. The germline V gene has CDR1 MNHEY and CDR2 SVGEGT.

This clonotype was detected only once. The chain is built from TRBV6-5 and TRBJ1-5; D remains unclear. CDR1 MNHEY and CDR2 SVGAGI come from the germline V gene. With 6 bases removed from V and 4 bases from J, the gap between germline ends came to 13 bases. The CDR3 is 14 amino acids. CDR3 sequence: CASRRAEENQPQHF. The CDR3 DNA reads TGTGCCAGCAGACGTGCAGAGGAAAATCAGCCCCAGCATTTT.

This clonotype showed up many times. The chain employs TRBV29-1 and TRBJ2-1; 7 positions agree with TRBD1. Trimming removed 7 bases from V and 3 bases from J; junction bases left unmatched: 6. This CDR3 is 13 amino acids long. From germline, CDR1 is SQVTM and CDR2 ANQGSEA. This CDR3 is CSGTTGSYNEQFF. The CDR3 nucleotides read TGCAGCGGGACGACAGGGAGCTACAATGAGCAGTTCTTC.

The table lists this clonotype with a few counts. The genes are TRBV12-3 or TRBV12-4 and TRBJ1-1; 7 positions agree with TRBD1. The CDR3 spans 14 residues. The J segment lost 7 bases and the V segment lost 6 bases, leaving 11 bases of the junction unmatched. The chain's CDR3 is CASSPIDRAGEAFF. CDR3 bases: TGTGCCAGCAGCCCAATCGACAGGGCGGGTGAAGCTTTCTTT.

V is TRBV20-1 and J is TRBJ1-6, with D unresolved. The CDR3 is made up of 15 amino acids. Germline CDR1 and CDR2: DFQATT and SNEGSKA (reference sequence). The V and J ends lost 5 bases and 0 bases respectively, with 11 bases between them. Here the CDR3 DNA reads TGCAGTGCTTGGCCGGACCTCTCCTATAATTCACCCCTCCACTTT. Its translation: CSAWPDLSYNSPLHF.

The rearrangement uses TRBV7-2 and TRBJ2-7; TRBD1 might be the D (5 bases). The CDR3 loop spans 14 amino acids. Germline CDR1 is SGHTA and CDR2 is FQGNSA. Trimming stripped 2 bases from V and 5 bases from J, with 13 bases between. The CDR3 DNA reads as TGTGCCAGCAGCTTATCGGGCAGGGTGGACGAGCAGTACTTC. Encoded protein: CASSLSGRVDEQYF.

This clonotype was seen more than once but under ten times. This rearrangement joins TRBV29-1 to TRBJ2-7, with 7 nucleotides matching TRBD1. Germline-derived CDR1 and CDR2 are SQVTM and ANQGSEA. The trim removed 5 bases at V and 6 bases at J, leaving 10 bases unmatched. The CDR3 has 13 amino acids. The CDR3 loop is CSVRTGAGREQYF. CDR3 nucleotides: TGCAGCGTTCGAACAGGGGCCGGTCGCGAGCAGTACTTC.

The chain employs TRBV5-1 and TRBJ1-5; 12 nucleotides agree with TRBD1. From germline, CDR1 is SGHRS and CDR2 YFSETQ. The CDR3 runs 15 residues. V lost 4 bases to trimming and J lost 5 bases; unmatched junction nucleotides: 4. CDR3 sequence: CASSAGTGGDQPQHF. CDR3 coding DNA: TGCGCCAGCAGCGCCGGGACAGGGGGCGATCAGCCCCAGCATTTT.

V gene TRBV5-1 combines with J gene TRBJ1-1; perhaps TRBD1 as D (5 bases). CDR3 length: 16 residues. V was pared by 5 bases and J by 2 bases, with 19 bases between. In germline, CDR1 is SGHRS, CDR2 YFSETQ. CDR3 in amino acids: CASRRSGDGLNTEAFF. CDR3 DNA: TGCGCCAGCAGGAGATCGGGGGACGGGTTAAACACTGAAGCTTTCTTT.

The chain has TRBV3-1 and TRBJ1-5; tentative D call: TRBD1 (5 bases). The germline V gene has CDR1 LGHDT and CDR2 YNNKEL (reference sequence). This CDR3 contains 13 residues. V dropped 5 bases and J dropped 7 bases, with 12 bases sitting between them. CDR3 region: CASSKRGSQPQHF. CDR3 DNA: TGTGCCAGCAGCAAAAGGGGATCCCAGCCCCAGCATTTT.

This sequence joins TRBV6-2 or TRBV6-3 and TRBJ2-6; the match to TRBD1 covers 9 bases. V shed 6 bases and J 0 bases; nucleotides not matched to a gene: 6. This CDR3 spans 17 amino acids. Germline assignment: CDR1 MNHEY and CDR2 SVGEGT. CDR3 sequence (DNA): TGTGCCAGCAGCTCTGGGACAGGGCGCTCTGGGGCCAACGTCCTGACTTTC. Protein product: CASSSGTGRSGANVLTF.

Here the CDR3 DNA reads TGTGCCAGCAGACCAGGAGGGGGGGGCGGGAACACTGAAGCTTTCTTT. Amino acid sequence: CASRPGGGGGNTEAFF. This chain links TRBV28 with TRBJ1-1, with D possibly TRBD1 on 6 matching bases. This CDR3 has 16 residues. With 6 bases removed from V and 1 base from J, the gap between germline ends came to 18 bases. In germline, CDR1 is MDHEN, CDR2 SYDVKM.

In this sample, this clonotype turned up a few times. This chain uses TRBV14 with TRBJ2-1, with D unresolved. The V gene lost 1 base and the J gene lost 12 bases, with 13 bases spanning the gap. CDR3 length equals 13 residues. Germline CDR1 is SGHDN and CDR2 is FVKESK. The CDR3 spells CASSQVSGVGQFF. The DNA of the CDR3 is TGTGCCAGCAGCCAAGTCTCAGGAGTTGGGCAGTTCTTC.

This clonotype came up a few times. The chain recombines TRBV5-6 with TRBJ1-2; D gene ambiguous. The germline V gene encodes CDR1 SGHDT and CDR2 YYEEEE. The CDR3 has 12 residues. Trimming removed 3 bases at V and 5 bases at J, with 8 bases between. The CDR3 sequence is CASSSLVYGYTF. The CDR3 bases are TGTGCCAGCAGCTCTCTTGTGTATGGCTACACCTTC.